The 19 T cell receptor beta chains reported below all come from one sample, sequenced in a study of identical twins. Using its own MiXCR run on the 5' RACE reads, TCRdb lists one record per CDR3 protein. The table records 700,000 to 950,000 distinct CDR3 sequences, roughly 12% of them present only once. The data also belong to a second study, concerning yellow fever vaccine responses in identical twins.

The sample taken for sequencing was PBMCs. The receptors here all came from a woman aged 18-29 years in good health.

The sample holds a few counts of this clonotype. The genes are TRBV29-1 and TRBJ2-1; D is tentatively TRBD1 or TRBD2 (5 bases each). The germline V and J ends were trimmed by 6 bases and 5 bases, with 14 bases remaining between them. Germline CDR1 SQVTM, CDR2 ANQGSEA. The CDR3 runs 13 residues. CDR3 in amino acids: CSVQGFGNNEQFF. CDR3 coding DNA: TGCAGCGTCCAGGGTTTCGGGAACAATGAGCAGTTCTTC.

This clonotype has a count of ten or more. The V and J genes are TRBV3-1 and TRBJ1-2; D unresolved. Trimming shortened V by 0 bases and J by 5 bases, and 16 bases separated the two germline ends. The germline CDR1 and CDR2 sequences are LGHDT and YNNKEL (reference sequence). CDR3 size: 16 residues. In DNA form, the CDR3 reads TGTGCCAGCAGCCAAGATTTTGCGGGCAGCCTATATGGCTACACCTTC. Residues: CASSQDFAGSLYGYTF.

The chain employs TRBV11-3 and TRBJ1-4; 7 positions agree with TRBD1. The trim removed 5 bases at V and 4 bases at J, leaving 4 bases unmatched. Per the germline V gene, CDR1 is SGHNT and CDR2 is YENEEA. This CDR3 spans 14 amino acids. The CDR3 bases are TGTGCCAGCAGCGGCCGGGACAGTAATGAAAAACTGTTTTTT. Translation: CASSGRDSNEKLFF. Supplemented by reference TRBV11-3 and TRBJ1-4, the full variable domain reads EAGVVQSPRYKIIEKKQPVAFWCNPISGHNTLYWYLQNLGQGPELLIRYENEEAVDDSQLPKDRFSAERLKGVDSTLKIQPAELGDSAVYLCASSGRDSNEKLFFGSGTQLSVL.

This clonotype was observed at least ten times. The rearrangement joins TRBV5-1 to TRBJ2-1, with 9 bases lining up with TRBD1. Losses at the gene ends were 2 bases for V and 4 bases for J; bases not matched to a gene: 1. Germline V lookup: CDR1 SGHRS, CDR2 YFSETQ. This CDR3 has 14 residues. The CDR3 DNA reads TGCGCCAGCAGCTTCGGGACAGGGTACAATGAGCAGTTCTTC. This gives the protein CASSFGTGYNEQFF. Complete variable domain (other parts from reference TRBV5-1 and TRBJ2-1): KAGVTQTPRYLIKTRGQQVTLSCSPISGHRSVSWYQQTPGQGLQFLFEYFSETQRNKGNFPGRFSGRQFSNSRSEMNVSTLELGDSALYLCASSFGTGYNEQFFGPGTRLTVL.

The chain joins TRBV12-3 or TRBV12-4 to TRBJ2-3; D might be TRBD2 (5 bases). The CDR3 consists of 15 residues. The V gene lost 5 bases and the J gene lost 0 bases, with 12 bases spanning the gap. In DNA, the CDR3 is TGTGCCAGCAGTCCTGTCTGGACTAGCACAGATACGCAGTATTTT. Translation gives CASSPVWTSTDTQYF.

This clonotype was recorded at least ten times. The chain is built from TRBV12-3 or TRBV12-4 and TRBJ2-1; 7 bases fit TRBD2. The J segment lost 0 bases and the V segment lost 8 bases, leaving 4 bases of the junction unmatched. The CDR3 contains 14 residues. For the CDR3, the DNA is TGTGCCAGCCTAGCGGCCCTCTCCTACAATGAGCAGTTCTTC. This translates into CASLAALSYNEQFF.

This chain's CDR3 is CASSSQGNGETQYF. CDR3 DNA: TGCGCCAGCAGCTCCCAGGGGAATGGAGAGACCCAGTACTTC. The rearrangement joins TRBV5-1 to TRBJ2-5; perhaps TRBD1 as D (6 bases). The length of the CDR3 is 14 residues. Germline V lookup: CDR1 SGHRS, CDR2 YFSETQ. Trimming took off 3 bases at V and 4 bases at J, with 13 bases between the two ends.

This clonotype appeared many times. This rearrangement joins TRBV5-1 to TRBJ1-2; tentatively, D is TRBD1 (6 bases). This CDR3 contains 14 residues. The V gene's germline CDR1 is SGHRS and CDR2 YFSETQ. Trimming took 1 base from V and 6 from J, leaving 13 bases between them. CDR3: CASSLNDRRDGYTF. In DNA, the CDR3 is TGCGCCAGCAGCTTGAACGACAGGAGGGATGGCTACACCTTC.

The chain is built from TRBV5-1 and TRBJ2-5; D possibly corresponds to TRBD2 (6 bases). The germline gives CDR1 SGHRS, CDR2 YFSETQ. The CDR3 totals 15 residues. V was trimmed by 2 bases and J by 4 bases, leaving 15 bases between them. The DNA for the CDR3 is TGCGCCAGCAGCTTAGGGCGGGATAGGGGAGAGACCCAGTACTTC. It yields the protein CASSLGRDRGETQYF.

The CDR3 nucleotides are TGTGCCAGCAGTTTCACCCGGTCAGCGGGGGCAGATACGCAGTATTTT. Protein sequence: CASSFTRSAGADTQYF. The chain links TRBV28 to TRBJ2-3; 8 bases line up with TRBD2. The trim removed 3 bases at V and 4 bases at J, leaving 9 bases unmatched. CDR1 and CDR2 (germline): MDHEN, SYDVKM. This CDR3 has 16 residues.

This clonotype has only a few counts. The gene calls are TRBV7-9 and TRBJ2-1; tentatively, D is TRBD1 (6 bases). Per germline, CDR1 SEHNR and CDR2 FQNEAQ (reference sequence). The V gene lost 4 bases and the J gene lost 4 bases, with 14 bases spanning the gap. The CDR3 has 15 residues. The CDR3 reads CASSSGRGRYNEQFF. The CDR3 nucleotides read TGTGCCAGCAGCTCCGGCAGGGGACGGTACAATGAGCAGTTCTTC.

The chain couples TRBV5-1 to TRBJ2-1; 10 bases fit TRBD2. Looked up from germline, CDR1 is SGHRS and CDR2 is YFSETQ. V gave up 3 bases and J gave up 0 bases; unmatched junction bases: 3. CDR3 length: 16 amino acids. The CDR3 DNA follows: TGCGCCAGCAGCTCCTCTAGCGGGAGCTCCTACAATGAGCAGTTCTTC. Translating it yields CASSSSSGSSYNEQFF.

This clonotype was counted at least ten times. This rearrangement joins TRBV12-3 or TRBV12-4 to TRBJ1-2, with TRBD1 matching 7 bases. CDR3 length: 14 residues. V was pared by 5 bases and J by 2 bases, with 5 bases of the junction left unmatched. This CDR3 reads CASSPGTANYGYTF. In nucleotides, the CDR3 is TGTGCCAGCAGTCCGGGGACAGCGAACTATGGCTACACCTTC.

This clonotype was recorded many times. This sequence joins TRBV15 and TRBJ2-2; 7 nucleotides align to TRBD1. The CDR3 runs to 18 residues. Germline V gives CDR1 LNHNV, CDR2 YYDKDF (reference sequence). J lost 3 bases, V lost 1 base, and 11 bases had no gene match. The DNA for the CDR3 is TGTGCCACCAGCAGAGGCTTAGGGGGCTCGGGGTACACCGGGGAGCTGTTTTTT. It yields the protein CATSRGLGGSGYTGELFF.

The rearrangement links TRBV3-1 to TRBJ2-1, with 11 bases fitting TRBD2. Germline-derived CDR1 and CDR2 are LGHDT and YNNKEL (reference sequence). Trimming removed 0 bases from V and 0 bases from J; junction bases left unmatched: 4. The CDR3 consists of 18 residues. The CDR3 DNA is TGTGCCAGCAGCCAAGATGGGACTAGCGGAACCTCCTACAATGAGCAGTTCTTC. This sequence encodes CASSQDGTSGTSYNEQFF.

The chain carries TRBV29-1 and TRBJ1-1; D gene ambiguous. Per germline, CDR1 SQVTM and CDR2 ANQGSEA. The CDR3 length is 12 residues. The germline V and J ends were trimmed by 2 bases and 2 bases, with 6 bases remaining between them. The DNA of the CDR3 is TGCAGCGTTGAAAGGGATAACACTGAAGCTTTCTTT. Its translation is CSVERDNTEAFF.

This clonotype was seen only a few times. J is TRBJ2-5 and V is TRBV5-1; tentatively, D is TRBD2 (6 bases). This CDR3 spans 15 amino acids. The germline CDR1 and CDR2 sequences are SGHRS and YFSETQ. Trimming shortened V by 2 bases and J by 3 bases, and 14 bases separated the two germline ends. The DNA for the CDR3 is TGCGCCAGCAGCTTTTGGGGACTCGGAGAAGAGACCCAGTACTTC. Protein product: CASSFWGLGEETQYF.

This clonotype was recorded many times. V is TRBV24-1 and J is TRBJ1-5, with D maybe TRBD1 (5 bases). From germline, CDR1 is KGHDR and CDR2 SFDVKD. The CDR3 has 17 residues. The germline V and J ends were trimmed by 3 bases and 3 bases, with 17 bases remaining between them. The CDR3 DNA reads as TGTGCCACCAGTGATGGACCTCGTGGGGGGAACAATCAGCCCCAGCATTTT. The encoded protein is CATSDGPRGGNNQPQHF.

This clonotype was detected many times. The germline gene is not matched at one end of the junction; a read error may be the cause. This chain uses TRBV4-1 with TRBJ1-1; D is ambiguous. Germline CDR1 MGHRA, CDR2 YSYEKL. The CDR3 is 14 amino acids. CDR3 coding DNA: TGCGCCAGCAGTCAAGAAATAGAAAACACTGAAGCTTTCTTT. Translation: CASSQEIENTEAFF.